This T cell receptor (beta chain) was recovered during a study of cytomegalovirus exposure and HLA in healthy donors. Germline V lookup: CDR1 KGHSH, CDR2 LQKENI. The CDR3 is made up of 13 amino acids. V lost 4 bases and J 2 bases, leaving 8 bases between the germline ends. Study results and caveats: Judged likely to be a sequencing artifact was a cluster of highly shared sequence variants. Evidence from a later analysis indicated that most CMV-associated TCR beta chains looked HLA-restricted.

This clone appeared a single time. The antigen remains undetermined. PCR involved 60 Vbeta and 13 Jbeta primers. Sequenced by immunoSEQ multiplex PCR; TCRdb stores in-frame clones only, minus some. The sample records approximately 100,000 clones, roughly four fifths being singletons. This TCR was sampled from a man over 45 in good health and CMV-seronegative. The material sequenced was PBMCs. This sequence joins TRBV18 and TRBJ2-5; no clear D. The CDR3 sequence: CASSREVQETQYF. DNA of the CDR3: TGTGCCAGCTCACGAGAAGTACAAGAGACCCAGTACTTC.